Detailed here is one T cell receptor (beta chain). Authors' data handling: It was from reference gene primer amplification that nucleated cell counts were estimated. The data were produced by immunoSEQ multiplex PCR, yet TCRdb's version contains in-frame clones alone and is incomplete. The D gene and trimming were derived from the DNA, and the V and J assignments and clone size from that table. The table lists approximately 90,000 clones, 81% of them singletons, with approximately 4.5% in the top ten. This sample was included in a study of blood T cell repertoires in COVID-19. The overall study: There were acute and convalescent COVID-19 samples, and they came from the United States, Italy and Spain. T cells, B-cell-depleted T cells, or PBMCs supplied cDNA or gDNA.

The V gene's germline CDR1 is LGHDT and CDR2 YNNKEL (reference sequence). The CDR3 covers 16 residues. V lost 4 bases and J lost 5, with 20 bases in between. Sequencing was carried out using peripheral blood. The source is a man aged 60 to 69 with acute or convalescent COVID-19. The chain joins TRBV3-1 (or the pseudogene TRBV3-2) to TRBJ2-5, with D perhaps matching TRBD2 (6 bases). The CDR3 spells CASSPMLWAREETQYF. The CDR3 nucleotides read TGTGCCAGCAGCCCGATGCTCTGGGCTCGGGAGGAGACCCAGTACTTC.